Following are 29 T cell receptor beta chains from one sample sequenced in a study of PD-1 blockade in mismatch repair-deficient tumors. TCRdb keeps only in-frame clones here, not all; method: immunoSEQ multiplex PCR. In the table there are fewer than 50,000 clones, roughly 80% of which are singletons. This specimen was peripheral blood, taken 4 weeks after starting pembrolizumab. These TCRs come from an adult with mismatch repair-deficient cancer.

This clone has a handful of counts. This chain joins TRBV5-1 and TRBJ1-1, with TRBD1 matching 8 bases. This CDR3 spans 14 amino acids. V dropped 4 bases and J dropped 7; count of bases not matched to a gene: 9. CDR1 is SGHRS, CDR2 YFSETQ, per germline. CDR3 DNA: TGCGCCAGCAGCCGATTTACAGGGGGACTTGAAGCTTTCTTT. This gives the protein CASSRFTGGLEAFF.

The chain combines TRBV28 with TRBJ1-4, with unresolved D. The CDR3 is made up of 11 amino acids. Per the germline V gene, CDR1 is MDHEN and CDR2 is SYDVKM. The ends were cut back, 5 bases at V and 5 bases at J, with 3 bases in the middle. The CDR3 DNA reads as TGTGCCAGCAGTGTGAATGAAAAACTGTTTTTT. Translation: CASSVNEKLFF.

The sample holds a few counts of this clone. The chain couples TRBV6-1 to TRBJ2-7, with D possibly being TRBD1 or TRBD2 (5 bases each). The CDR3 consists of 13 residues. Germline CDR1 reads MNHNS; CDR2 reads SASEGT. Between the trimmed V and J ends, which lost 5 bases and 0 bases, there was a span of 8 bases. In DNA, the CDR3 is TGTGCCAGCAGTCTAGGGACCTCCTACGAGCAGTACTTC. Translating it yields CASSLGTSYEQYF.

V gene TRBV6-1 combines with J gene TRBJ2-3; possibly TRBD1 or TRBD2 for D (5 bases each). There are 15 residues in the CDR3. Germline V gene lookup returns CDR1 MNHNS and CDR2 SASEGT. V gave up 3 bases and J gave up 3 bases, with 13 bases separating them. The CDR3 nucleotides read TGTGCCAGCAGTGATGGGACGGGTCAAACAGATACGCAGTATTTT. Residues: CASSDGTGQTDTQYF.

The chain's CDR3 is CAWSPGGAETQYF. CDR3 nucleotide sequence: TGTGCCTGGAGTCCAGGGGGCGCTGAGACCCAGTACTTC. V is TRBV30 and J is TRBJ2-5, with TRBD1 matching over 8 bases. The CDR3 spans 13 residues. Germline values: CDR1 GTSNPN, CDR2 SVGIG (reference sequence). V lost 2 bases and J lost 5; bases outside the gene matches: 4.

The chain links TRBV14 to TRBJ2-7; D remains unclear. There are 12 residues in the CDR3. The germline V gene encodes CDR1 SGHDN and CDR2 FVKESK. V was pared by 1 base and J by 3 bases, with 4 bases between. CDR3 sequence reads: CASSQASYEQYF. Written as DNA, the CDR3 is TGTGCCAGCAGCCAAGCCAGCTACGAGCAGTACTTC.

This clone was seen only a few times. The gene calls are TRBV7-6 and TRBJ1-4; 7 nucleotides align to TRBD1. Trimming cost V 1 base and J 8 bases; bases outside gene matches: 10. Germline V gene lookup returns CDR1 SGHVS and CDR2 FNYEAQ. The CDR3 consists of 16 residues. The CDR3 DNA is TGTGCCAGCAGCTTAGACCGAGCAGGGGGGAGAGAAAAACTGTTTTTT. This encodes CASSLDRAGGREKLFF.

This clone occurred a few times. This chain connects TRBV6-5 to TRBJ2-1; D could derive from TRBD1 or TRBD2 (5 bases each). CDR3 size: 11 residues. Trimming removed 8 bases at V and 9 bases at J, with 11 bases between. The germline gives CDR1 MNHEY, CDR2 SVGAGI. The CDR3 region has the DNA TGTGCCAGCGGGGGTAGAGGTGAGCAGTTCTTC. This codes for CASGGRGEQFF.

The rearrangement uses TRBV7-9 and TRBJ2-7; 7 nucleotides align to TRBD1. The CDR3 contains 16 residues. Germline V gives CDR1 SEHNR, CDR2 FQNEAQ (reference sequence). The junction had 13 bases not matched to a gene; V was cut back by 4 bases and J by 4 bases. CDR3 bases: TGTGCCAGCAGCTCATACGACAGGGATCGACAATACGAGCAGTACTTC. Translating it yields CASSSYDRDRQYEQYF.

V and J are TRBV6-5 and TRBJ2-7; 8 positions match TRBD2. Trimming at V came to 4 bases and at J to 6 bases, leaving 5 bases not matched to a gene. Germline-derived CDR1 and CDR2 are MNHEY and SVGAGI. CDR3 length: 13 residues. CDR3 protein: CASSWGLVGEQYF. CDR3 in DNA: TGTGCCAGCAGTTGGGGACTAGTTGGCGAGCAGTACTTC.

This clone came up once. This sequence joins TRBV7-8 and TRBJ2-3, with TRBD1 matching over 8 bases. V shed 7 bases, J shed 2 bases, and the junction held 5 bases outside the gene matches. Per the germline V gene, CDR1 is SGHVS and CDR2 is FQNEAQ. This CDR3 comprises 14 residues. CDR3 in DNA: TGTGCCAGCAACTTGGACAGGGACACAGATACGCAGTATTTT. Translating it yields CASNLDRDTDTQYF.

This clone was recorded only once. CDR3 nucleotides: TGTGCCAGCTCACCACCCGCTAGCGGGAGGCCGGGGGCCAAAAACATTCAGTACTTC. It is translated as CASSPPASGRPGAKNIQYF. The chain recombines TRBV18 with TRBJ2-4; 11 bases line up with TRBD2. CDR3 size: 19 residues. Trimming removed 0 bases from V and 1 base from J; junction bases left unmatched: 8. Germline V gene lookup returns CDR1 KGHSH and CDR2 LQKENI.

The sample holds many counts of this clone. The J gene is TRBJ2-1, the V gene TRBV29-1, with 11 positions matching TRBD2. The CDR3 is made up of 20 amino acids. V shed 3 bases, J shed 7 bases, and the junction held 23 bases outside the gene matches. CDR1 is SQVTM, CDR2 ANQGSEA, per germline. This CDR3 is CSVESVGTSGSYRVWNEQFF. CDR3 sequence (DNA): TGCAGCGTTGAGAGCGTCGGTACTAGCGGGAGTTATCGAGTATGGAATGAGCAGTTCTTC.

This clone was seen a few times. For the CDR3, the DNA is TGTGCCAGCTCACCTAGGACAACAGGGTATTACGAGCAGTACTTC. The encoded protein is CASSPRTTGYYEQYF. This chain links TRBV18 with TRBJ2-7; possible D gene TRBD1, 6 bases. This CDR3 has 15 amino acids. Germline CDR1 and CDR2: KGHSH and LQKENI. V dropped 3 bases and J dropped 4 bases, with 16 bases sitting between them.

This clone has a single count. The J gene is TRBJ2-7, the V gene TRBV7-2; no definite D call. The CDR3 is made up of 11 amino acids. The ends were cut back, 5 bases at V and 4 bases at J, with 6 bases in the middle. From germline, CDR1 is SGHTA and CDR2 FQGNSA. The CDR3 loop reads CASSLMYEQYF. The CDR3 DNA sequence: TGTGCCAGCAGCCTCATGTACGAGCAGTACTTC.

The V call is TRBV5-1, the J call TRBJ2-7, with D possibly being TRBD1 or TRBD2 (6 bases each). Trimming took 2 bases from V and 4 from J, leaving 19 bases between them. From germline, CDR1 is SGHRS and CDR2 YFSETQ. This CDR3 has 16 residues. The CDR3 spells CASSLRFLQGGYEQYF. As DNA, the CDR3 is TGCGCCAGCAGCTTACGGTTTCTCCAAGGGGGGTACGAGCAGTACTTC.

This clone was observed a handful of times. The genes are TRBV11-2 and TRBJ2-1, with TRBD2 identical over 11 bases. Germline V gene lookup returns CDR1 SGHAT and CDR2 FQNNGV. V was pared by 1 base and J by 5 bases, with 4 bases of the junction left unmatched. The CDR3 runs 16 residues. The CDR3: CASSLAQTSGNNEQFF. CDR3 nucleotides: TGTGCCAGCAGCTTAGCGCAGACTAGCGGGAACAATGAGCAGTTCTTC.

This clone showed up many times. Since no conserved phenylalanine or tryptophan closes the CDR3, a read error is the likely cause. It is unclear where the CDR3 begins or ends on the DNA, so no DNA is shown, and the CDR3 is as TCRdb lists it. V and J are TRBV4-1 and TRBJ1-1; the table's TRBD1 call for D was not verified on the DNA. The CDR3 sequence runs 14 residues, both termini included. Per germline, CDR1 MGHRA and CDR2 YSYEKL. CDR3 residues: CASSEAGGRKGLTL.

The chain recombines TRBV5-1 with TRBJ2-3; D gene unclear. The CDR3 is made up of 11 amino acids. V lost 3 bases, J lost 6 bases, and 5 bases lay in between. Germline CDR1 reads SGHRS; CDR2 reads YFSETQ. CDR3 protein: CASSSQDTQYF. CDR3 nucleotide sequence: TGCGCCAGCAGCTCCCAGGATACGCAGTATTTT.

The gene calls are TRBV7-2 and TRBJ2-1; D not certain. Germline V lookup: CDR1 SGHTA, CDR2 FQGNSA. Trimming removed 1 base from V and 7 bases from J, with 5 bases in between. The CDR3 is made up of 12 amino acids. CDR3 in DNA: TGTGCCAGCAGCTTAGGTTGGAATGAGCAGTTCTTC. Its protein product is CASSLGWNEQFF.

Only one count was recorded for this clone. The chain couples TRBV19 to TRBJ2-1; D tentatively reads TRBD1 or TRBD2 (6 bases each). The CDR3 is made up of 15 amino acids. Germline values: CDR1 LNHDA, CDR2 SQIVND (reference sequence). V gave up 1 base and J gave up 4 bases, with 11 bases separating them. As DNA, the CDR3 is TGTGCCAGTAGTATAGCCGGGGGCGCATACAATGAGCAGTTCTTC. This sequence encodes CASSIAGGAYNEQFF.

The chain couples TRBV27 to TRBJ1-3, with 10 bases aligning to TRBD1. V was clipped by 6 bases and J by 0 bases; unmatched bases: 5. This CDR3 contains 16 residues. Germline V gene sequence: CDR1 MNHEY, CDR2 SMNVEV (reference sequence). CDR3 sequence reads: CASRRQGADSGNTIYF. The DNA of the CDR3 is TGTGCCAGCAGGCGACAGGGGGCAGACTCTGGAAACACCATATATTTT.

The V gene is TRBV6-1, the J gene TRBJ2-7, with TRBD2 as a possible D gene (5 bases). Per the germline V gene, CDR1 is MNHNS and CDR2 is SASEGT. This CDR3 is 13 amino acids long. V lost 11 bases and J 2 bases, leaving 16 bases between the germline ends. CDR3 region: CAVLLDGTYEQYF. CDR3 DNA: TGTGCCGTTCTCCTGGACGGGACCTACGAGCAGTACTTC.

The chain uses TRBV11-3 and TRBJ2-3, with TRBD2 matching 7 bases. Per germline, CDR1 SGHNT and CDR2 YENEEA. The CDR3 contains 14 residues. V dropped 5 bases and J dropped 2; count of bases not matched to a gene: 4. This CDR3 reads CASSEAGHTDTQYF. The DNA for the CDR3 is TGTGCCAGCAGCGAAGCGGGGCACACAGATACGCAGTATTTT.

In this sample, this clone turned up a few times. CDR3 amino acids: CASSQEPSGRVVDTQYF. As DNA, the CDR3 is TGCGCCAGCAGCCAGGAGCCTAGCGGGAGGGTTGTAGATACGCAGTATTTT. This rearrangement joins TRBV4-3 to TRBJ2-3; TRBD2 matches at 12 bases. With V trimmed by 3 bases and J by 5 bases, 9 bases remained unmatched. Germline-derived CDR1 and CDR2 are LGHNA and YSLEER. CDR3 length: 17 amino acids.

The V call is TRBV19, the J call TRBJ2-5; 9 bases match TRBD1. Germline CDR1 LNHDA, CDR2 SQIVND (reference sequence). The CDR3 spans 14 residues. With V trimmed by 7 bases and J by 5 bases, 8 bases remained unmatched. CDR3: CASKDLQGAETQYF. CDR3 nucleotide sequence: TGTGCCAGTAAGGACCTACAGGGGGCGGAGACCCAGTACTTC.

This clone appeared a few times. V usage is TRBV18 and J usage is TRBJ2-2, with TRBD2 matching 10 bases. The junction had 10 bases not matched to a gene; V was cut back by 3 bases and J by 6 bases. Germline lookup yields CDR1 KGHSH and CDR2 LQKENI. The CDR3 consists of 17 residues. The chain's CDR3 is CASSPSGRALVPGELFF. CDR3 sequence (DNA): TGTGCCAGCTCACCGAGCGGGAGGGCGCTGGTTCCCGGGGAGCTGTTTTTT.

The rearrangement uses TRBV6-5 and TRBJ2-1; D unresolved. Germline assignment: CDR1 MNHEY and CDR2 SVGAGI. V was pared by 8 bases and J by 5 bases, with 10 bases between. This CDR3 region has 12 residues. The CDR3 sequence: CASSPTNNEQFF. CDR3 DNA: TGTGCCAGCTCGCCAACCAACAATGAGCAGTTCTTC.

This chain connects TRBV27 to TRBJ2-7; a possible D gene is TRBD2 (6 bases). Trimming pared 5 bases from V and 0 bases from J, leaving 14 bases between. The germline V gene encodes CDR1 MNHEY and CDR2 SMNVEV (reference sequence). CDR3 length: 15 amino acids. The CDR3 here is CASSASAGSSYEQYF. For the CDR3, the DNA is TGTGCCAGCAGTGCCTCAGCGGGCAGCTCCTACGAGCAGTACTTC.